This T cell receptor beta chain is from a study of T-cell memory formation after mild COVID-19. This clonotype was found a few times. MiXCR, run by TCRdb on the 5' RACE reads, gives a single entry per CDR3 protein. The table has under 550,000 distinct CDR3 sequences, 15% to 20% seen once. Sequencing input: PBMCs or a T cell subset sorted from them (not recorded which). The receptor was isolated from an adult woman who had mild COVID-19 (a few samples of this study predate the infection). Cell type and time point are not known.

The CDR3 is CASSQDSGTTPYNEQFF. The CDR3 DNA reads TGCGCCAGCAGCCAGGATAGCGGGACTACCCCCTACAATGAGCAGTTCTTC. V gene TRBV4-3 combines with J gene TRBJ2-1, with 8 bases that match TRBD2. The germline gives CDR1 LGHNA, CDR2 YSLEER. The CDR3 sequence is 17 residues long. J lost 2 bases, V lost 3 bases, and 9 bases had no gene match.